The clone carrying this T cell receptor beta chain turned up a few times. Its antigen remains unidentified. Unique molecular identifiers were incorporated when the TCRbeta library was constructed. TCRdb re-analysed the PCR reads in MiXCR, keeping a single row per CDR3 protein. In the table there are more than 400,000 distinct CDR3 sequences, roughly 10% of which are singletons. This specimen comes from a study of T-cell reconstitution after alpha-beta-depleted transplantation in children. Overall study findings and caveats: Certain patients had high TCRbeta diversity at day 60, and it came from recipient T cells and thymic progenitors that survived. A year post-transplant, T-cell counts and diversity derived mostly from newly produced T cells. Where alpha-beta T cells came from about two months after transplant was reportedly several hundred expanded graft clones.

The receptor was derived from a female patient under 10 years old who had a stem cell transplant for aplastic anemia, so the T cells may come from the graft donor. Sequences were derived from PBMCs, mostly from graft donor cells, sampled 180 days after TCRalphabeta/CD19-depleted stem cell transplant.

The CDR3 region has the DNA TGCGCCAGCAGCCAAGATGGGGGGCCGGGAACTGAAGCTTTCTTT. Amino acids: CASSQDGGPGTEAFF. The J gene is TRBJ1-1, the V gene TRBV4-3; a weak D match, TRBD1 (6 bases). Trimming took off 0 bases at V and 5 bases at J, with 13 bases between the two ends. CDR1 LGHNA and CDR2 YSLEER come from the germline V gene. The CDR3 contains 15 residues.